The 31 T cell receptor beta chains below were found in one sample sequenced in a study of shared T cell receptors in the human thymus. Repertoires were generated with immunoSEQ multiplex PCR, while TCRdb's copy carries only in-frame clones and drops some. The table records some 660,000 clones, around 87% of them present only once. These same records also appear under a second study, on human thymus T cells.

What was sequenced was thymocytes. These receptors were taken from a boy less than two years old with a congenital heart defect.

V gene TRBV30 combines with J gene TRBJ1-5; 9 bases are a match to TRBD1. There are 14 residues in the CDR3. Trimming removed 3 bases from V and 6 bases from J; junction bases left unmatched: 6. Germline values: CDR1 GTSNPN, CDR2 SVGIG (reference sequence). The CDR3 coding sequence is TGTGCCTGGAGCGGGACAGGGCGCGTTCAGCCCCAGCATTTT. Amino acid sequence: CAWSGTGRVQPQHF.

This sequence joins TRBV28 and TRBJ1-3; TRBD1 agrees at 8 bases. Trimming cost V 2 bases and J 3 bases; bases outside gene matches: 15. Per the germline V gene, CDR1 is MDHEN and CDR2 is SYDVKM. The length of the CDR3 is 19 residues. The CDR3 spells CASSLGQGSGNWNGNTIYF. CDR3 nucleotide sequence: TGTGCCAGCAGTTTAGGACAGGGTAGTGGTAATTGGAATGGAAACACCATATATTTT.

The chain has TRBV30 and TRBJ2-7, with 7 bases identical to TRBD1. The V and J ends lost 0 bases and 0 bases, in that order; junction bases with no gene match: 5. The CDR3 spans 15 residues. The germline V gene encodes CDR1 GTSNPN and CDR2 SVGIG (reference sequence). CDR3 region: CAWSVGDSLSYEQYF. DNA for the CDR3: TGTGCCTGGAGTGTAGGGGACAGTCTCTCCTACGAGCAGTACTTC.

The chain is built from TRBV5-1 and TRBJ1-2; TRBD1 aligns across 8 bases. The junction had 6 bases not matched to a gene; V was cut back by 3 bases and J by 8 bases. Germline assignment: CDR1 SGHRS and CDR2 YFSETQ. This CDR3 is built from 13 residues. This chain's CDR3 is CASSSDRARGYTF. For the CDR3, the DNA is TGCGCCAGCAGCTCGGACAGGGCCAGGGGCTACACCTTC.

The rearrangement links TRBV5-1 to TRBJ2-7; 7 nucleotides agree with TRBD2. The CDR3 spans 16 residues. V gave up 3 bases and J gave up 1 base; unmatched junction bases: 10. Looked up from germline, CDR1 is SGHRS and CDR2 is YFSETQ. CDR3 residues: CASSWLTSVLSYEQYF. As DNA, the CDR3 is TGCGCCAGCAGCTGGTTAACTAGCGTTCTTTCCTACGAGCAGTACTTC.

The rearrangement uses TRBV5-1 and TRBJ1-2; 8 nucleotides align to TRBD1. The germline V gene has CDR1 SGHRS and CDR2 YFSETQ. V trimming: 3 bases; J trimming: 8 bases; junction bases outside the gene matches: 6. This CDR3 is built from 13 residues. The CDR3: CASSWTGQGGYTF. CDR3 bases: TGCGCCAGCAGCTGGACAGGGCAGGGGGGCTACACCTTC.

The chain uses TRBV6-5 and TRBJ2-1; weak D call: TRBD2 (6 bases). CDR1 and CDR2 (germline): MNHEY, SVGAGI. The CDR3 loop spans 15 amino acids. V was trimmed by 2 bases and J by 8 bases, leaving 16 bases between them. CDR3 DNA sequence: TGTGCCAGCAGTTACGGGGCTAGCGTTAGATATGAGCAGTTCTTC. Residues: CASSYGASVRYEQFF.

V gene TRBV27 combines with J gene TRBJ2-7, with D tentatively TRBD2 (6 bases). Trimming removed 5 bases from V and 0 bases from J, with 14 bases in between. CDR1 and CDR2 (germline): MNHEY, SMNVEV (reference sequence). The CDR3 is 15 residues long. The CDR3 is CASSPSPGDSYEQYF. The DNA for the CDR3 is TGTGCCAGCAGTCCATCACCGGGAGACTCCTACGAGCAGTACTTC.

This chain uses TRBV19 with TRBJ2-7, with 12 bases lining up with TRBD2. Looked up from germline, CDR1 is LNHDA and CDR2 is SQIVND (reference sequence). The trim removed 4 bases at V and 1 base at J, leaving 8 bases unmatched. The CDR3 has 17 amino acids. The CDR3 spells CASSKRTSGASSYEQYF. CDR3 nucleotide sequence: TGTGCCAGTAGTAAACGGACTAGCGGGGCCTCATCCTACGAGCAGTACTTC.

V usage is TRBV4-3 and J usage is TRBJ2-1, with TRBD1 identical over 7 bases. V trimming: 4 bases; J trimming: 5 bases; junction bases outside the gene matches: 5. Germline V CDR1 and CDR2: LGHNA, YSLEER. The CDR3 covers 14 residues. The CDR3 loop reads CASSLGQVNNEQFF. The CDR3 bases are TGCGCCAGCAGCCTTGGACAGGTGAACAATGAGCAGTTCTTC.

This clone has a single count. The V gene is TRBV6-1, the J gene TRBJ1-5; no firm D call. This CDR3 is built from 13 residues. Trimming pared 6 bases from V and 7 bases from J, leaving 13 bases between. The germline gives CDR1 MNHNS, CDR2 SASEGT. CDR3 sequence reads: CASRVRGGQPQHF. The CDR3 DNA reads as TGTGCCAGCAGGGTCCGGGGTGGACAGCCCCAGCATTTT.

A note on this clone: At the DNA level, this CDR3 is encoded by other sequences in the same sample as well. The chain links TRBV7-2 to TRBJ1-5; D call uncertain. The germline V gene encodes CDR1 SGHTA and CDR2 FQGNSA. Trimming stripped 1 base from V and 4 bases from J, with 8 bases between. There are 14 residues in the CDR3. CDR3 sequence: CASSLGGGNQPQHF. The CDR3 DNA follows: TGTGCCAGCAGCTTAGGAGGTGGAAATCAGCCCCAGCATTTT.

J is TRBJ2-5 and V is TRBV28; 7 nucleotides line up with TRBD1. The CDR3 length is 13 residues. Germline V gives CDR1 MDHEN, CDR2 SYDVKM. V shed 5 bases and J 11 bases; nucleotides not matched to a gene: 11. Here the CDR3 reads CASSGYRGRGQYF. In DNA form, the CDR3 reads TGTGCCAGCAGTGGGTACAGGGGTAGAGGGCAGTACTTC.

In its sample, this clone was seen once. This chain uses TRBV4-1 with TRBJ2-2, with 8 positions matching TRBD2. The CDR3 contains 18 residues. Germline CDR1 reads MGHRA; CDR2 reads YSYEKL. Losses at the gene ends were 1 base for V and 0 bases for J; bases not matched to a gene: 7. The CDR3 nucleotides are TGCGCCAGCAGCCAAGGAGGGCTAGCGGGTCCGAACACCGGGGAGCTGTTTTTT. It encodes CASSQGGLAGPNTGELFF.

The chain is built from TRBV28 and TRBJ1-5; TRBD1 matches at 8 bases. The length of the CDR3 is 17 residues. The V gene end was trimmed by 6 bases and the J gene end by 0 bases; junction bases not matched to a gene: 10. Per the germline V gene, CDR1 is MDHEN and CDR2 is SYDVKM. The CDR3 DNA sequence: TGTGCCAGCAGGGTTGGACAGGGAAAATATAGCAATCAGCCCCAGCATTTT. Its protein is CASRVGQGKYSNQPQHF.

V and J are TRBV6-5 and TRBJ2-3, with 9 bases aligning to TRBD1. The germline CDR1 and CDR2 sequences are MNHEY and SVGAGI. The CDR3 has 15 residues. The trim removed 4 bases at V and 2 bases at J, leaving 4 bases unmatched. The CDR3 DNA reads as TGTGCCAGCAGTTCGGACAGGGGAGTCACAGATACGCAGTATTTT. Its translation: CASSSDRGVTDTQYF.

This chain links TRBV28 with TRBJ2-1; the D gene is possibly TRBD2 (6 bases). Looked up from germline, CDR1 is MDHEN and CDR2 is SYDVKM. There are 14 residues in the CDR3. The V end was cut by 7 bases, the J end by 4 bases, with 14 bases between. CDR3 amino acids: CASNAGSSYNEQFF. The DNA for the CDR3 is TGTGCCAGCAACGCGGGGTCCAGTTACAATGAGCAGTTCTTC.

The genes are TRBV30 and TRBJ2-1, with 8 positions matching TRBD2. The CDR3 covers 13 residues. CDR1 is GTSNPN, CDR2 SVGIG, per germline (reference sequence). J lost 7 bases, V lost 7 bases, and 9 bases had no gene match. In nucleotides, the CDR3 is TGTGCCTCCCATCTCCGGGGGGGGAATGAGCAGTTCTTC. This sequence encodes CASHLRGGNEQFF.

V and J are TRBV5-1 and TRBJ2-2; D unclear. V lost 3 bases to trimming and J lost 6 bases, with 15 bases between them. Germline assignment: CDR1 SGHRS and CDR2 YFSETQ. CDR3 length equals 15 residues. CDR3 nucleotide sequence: TGCGCCAGCAGCTCGTCCATGAGTCCGGCCGGGGAGCTGTTTTTT. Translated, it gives CASSSSMSPAGELFF. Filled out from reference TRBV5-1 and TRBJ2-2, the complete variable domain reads KAGVTQTPRYLIKTRGQQVTLSCSPISGHRSVSWYQQTPGQGLQFLFEYFSETQRNKGNFPGRFSGRQFSNSRSEMNVSTLELGDSALYLCASSSSMSPAGELFFGEGSRLTVL.

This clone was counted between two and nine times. The CDR3 sequence is CASSMWLPKRGTAYEQYF. As DNA, the CDR3 is TGTGCCAGTAGTATGTGGCTCCCGAAGCGTGGGACAGCCTACGAGCAGTACTTC. This chain uses TRBV19 with TRBJ2-7; 7 nucleotides agree with TRBD1. After removal of 3 bases from V and 2 bases from J, the junction contained 16 bases not matched to a gene. CDR1 is LNHDA, CDR2 SQIVND, per germline (reference sequence). The CDR3 contains 18 residues.

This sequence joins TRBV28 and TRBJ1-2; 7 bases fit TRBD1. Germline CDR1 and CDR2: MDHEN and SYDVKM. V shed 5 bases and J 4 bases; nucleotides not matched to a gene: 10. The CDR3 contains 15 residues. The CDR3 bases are TGTGCCAGCAGTACCACCAGACAGGGCCTCTATGGCTACACCTTC. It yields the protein CASSTTRQGLYGYTF.

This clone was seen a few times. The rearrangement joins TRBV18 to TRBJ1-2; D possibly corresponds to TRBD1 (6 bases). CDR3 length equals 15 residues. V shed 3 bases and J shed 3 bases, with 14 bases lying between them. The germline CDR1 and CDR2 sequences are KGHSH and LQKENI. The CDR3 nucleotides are TGTGCCAGCTCACCCTTCAGGGGACGGCACTATGGCTACACCTTC. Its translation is CASSPFRGRHYGYTF.

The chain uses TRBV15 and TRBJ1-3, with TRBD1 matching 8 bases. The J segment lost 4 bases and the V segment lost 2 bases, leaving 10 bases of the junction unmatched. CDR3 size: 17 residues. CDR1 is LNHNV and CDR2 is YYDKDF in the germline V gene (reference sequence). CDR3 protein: CATSRPNGQGSGNTIYF. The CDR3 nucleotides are TGTGCCACCAGCAGACCGAACGGACAGGGATCCGGAAACACCATATATTTT.

The DNA for the CDR3 is TGTGCCAGCAGCATGCGAACGCCGGCCGGGGAGCTGTTTTTT. This translates into CASSMRTPAGELFF. The chain links TRBV11-2 to TRBJ2-2; D gene uncertain. V gave up 5 bases and J gave up 6 bases, with 13 bases separating them. Looked up from germline, CDR1 is SGHAT and CDR2 is FQNNGV. The length of the CDR3 is 14 residues.

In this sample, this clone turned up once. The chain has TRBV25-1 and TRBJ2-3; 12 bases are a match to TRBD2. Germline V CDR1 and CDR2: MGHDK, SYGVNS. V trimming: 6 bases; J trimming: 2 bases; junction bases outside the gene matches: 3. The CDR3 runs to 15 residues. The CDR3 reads CASRRTSGITDTQYF. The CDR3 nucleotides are TGTGCCAGCAGAAGGACTAGCGGGATCACAGATACGCAGTATTTT.

In DNA form, the CDR3 reads TGCGCCAGCAGCCCAACCAAAACCCGACGACAGGGAATATCCTACGAGCAGTACTTC. Amino acid sequence: CASSPTKTRRQGISYEQYF. V and J are TRBV4-1 and TRBJ2-7, with TRBD1 matching over 7 bases. The CDR3 has 19 amino acids. V shed 4 bases and J 1 base; nucleotides not matched to a gene: 19. CDR1 is MGHRA and CDR2 is YSYEKL in the germline V gene.

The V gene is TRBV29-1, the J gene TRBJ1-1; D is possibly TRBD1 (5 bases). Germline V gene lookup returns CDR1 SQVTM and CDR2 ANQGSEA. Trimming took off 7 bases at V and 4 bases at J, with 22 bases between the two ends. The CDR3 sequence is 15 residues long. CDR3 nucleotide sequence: TGCAGCGCGCCAGGGTGGGAAAAACAAGGCACTGAAGCTTTCTTT. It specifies CSAPGWEKQGTEAFF.

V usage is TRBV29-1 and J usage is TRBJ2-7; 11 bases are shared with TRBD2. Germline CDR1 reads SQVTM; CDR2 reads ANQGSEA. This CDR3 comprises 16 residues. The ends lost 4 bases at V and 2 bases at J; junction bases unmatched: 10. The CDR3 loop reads CSVGPPLAGGPYEQYF. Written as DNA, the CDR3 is TGCAGCGTTGGCCCCCCCTTAGCGGGAGGGCCCTACGAGCAGTACTTC.

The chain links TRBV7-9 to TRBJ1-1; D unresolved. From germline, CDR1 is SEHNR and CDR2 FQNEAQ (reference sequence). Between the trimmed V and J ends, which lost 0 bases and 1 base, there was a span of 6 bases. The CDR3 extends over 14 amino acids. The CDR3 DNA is TGTGCCAGCAGCTTAGCACAGAAGAACACTGAAGCTTTCTTT. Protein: CASSLAQKNTEAFF.

In nucleotides, the CDR3 is TGTGCCAGCCTTAGTGGGGGGACCGGGGAGCTGTTTTTT. It yields the protein CASLSGGTGELFF. V is TRBV5-5 and J is TRBJ2-2; tentative D call: TRBD2 (6 bases). The CDR3 totals 13 residues. CDR1 SGHKS and CDR2 YYEKEE come from the germline V gene (reference sequence). Trimming shortened V by 7 bases and J by 5 bases, and 12 bases separated the two germline ends.

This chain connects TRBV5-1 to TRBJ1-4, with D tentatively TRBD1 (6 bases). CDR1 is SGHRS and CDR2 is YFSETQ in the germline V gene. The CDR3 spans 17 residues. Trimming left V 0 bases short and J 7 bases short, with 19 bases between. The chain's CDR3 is CASSLGPPGVRSEKLFF. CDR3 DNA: TGCGCCAGCAGCTTGGGACCTCCAGGGGTGCGTAGTGAAAAACTGTTTTTT.